These 21 T cell receptor beta chains share one sample of origin, sequenced in a study of tumor-infiltrating lymphocytes in localized non-small cell lung cancer. Measured with immunoSEQ multiplex PCR; TCRdb has only the in-frame clones, and not every one. The sample contains about 4,000 clones, around three fifths of which appear only once. Sample: uninvolved lung tissue not adjacent to the tumor. All receptors derive from a human donor with non-small cell lung cancer.

This clone was recorded a few times. V and J are TRBV5-4 and TRBJ1-1; D is perhaps TRBD1 (6 bases). Trimming removed 2 bases at V and 8 bases at J, with 13 bases between. This CDR3 is 13 amino acids long. The germline V gene has CDR1 SGHNT and CDR2 YYREEE (reference sequence). CDR3 sequence: CASSFGTYHEAFF. CDR3 nucleotide sequence: TGTGCCAGCAGCTTTGGGACATATCACGAAGCTTTCTTT.

This clone is termed medium-sized. The rearrangement links TRBV7-9 to TRBJ1-6; maybe TRBD1 (5 bases). The CDR3 loop spans 13 amino acids. Trimming left V 6 bases short and J 8 bases short, with 11 bases between. Germline CDR1 SEHNR, CDR2 FQNEAQ (reference sequence). The CDR3 sequence is CASRTSGDSPLHF. CDR3 sequence (DNA): TGTGCCAGCAGAACATCGGGGGATTCACCCCTCCACTTT. The variable domain in full, completed from reference TRBV7-9 and TRBJ1-6, reads DTGVSQNPRHKITKRGQNVTFRCDPISEHNRLYWYRQTLGQGPEFLTYFQNEAQLEKSRLLSDRFSAERPKGSFSTLEIQRTEQGDSAMYLCASRTSGDSPLHFGNGTRLTVT.

This clone was detected only once. The chain carries TRBV6-4 and TRBJ2-4; D tentatively reads TRBD1 or TRBD2 (5 bases each). CDR3 size: 17 residues. The germline V gene has CDR1 MRHNA and CDR2 SNTAGT. The V and J ends lost 6 bases and 0 bases respectively, with 18 bases between them. In nucleotides, the CDR3 is TGTGCCAGCAGGGTCCGGGGCACTGGTTTAGCCAAAAACATTCAGTACTTC. Its protein is CASRVRGTGLAKNIQYF.

This chain links TRBV7-9 with TRBJ1-3; D remains unclear. Trimming left V 2 bases short and J 2 bases short, with 7 bases between. The CDR3 has 14 residues. Germline V gene lookup returns CDR1 SEHNR and CDR2 FQNEAQ (reference sequence). DNA of the CDR3: TGTGCCAGCAGCTTACAGTCGACTGGAAACACCATATATTTT. Translation gives CASSLQSTGNTIYF.

The chain is built from TRBV30 and TRBJ2-7; the match to TRBD2 covers 7 bases. Unmatched junction bases numbered 6, after V lost 2 bases and J lost 5 bases. The CDR3 consists of 13 residues. Germline CDR1 is GTSNPN and CDR2 is SVGIG (reference sequence). The CDR3 nucleotides are TGTGCCTGGAGTAGCGGGGTGGGGAACGAGCAGTACTTC. Translation gives CAWSSGVGNEQYF. Complete variable domain (other parts from reference TRBV30 and TRBJ2-7): SQTIHQWPATLVQPVGSPLSLECTVEGTSNPNLYWYRQAAGRGLQLLFYSVGIGQISSEVPQNLSASRPQDRQFILSSKKLLLSDSGFYLCAWSSGVGNEQYFGPGTRLTVT.

By proportion, this clone is medium-sized. This chain uses TRBV29-1 with TRBJ1-3; no reliable D call. Germline-derived CDR1 and CDR2 are SQVTM and ANQGSEA. V dropped 6 bases and J dropped 0 bases, with 6 bases sitting between them. The CDR3 is made up of 12 amino acids. CDR3 bases: TGCAGCGTCTCCGTCTCTGGAAACACCATATATTTT. Protein product: CSVSVSGNTIYF.

The chain carries TRBV5-1 and TRBJ1-4; 8 bases are shared with TRBD1. V lost 2 bases and J lost 6; bases outside the gene matches: 3. CDR1 is SGHRS and CDR2 is YFSETQ in the germline V gene. CDR3 length: 14 residues. CDR3 sequence (DNA): TGCGCCAGCAGCTTAAAGGGACAGGATGAAAAACTGTTTTTT. It encodes CASSLKGQDEKLFF. The full variable domain, completed using reference TRBV5-1 and TRBJ1-4, is KAGVTQTPRYLIKTRGQQVTLSCSPISGHRSVSWYQQTPGQGLQFLFEYFSETQRNKGNFPGRFSGRQFSNSRSEMNVSTLELGDSALYLCASSLKGQDEKLFFGSGTQLSVL.

The chain combines TRBV7-7 with TRBJ2-2; no firm D call. This CDR3 is 14 amino acids long. CDR1 and CDR2 (germline): SSHAT, FNYEAQ (reference sequence). The V end was cut by 3 bases, the J end by 3 bases, with 8 bases between. CDR3 region: CASSLHQDTGELFF. The CDR3 DNA is TGTGCCAGCAGCTTGCACCAGGACACCGGGGAGCTGTTTTTT.

The rearrangement uses TRBV2 and TRBJ1-5; D is perhaps TRBD1 (6 bases). Trimming cost V 6 bases and J 4 bases, with 13 bases left between them. CDR1 SNHLY and CDR2 FYNNEI come from the germline V gene. The CDR3 sequence is 14 residues long. The CDR3, as DNA: TGTGCCAGCAGCAACGGACAGTTAAATCAGCCCCAGCATTTT. It yields the protein CASSNGQLNQPQHF.

This chain links TRBV6-1 with TRBJ2-2, with TRBD1 identical over 7 bases. Germline V gene sequence: CDR1 MNHNS, CDR2 SASEGT. The CDR3 has 15 residues. V lost 6 bases to trimming and J lost 4 bases; unmatched junction nucleotides: 8. The CDR3: CASRTKQGSTGELFF. DNA for the CDR3: TGTGCCAGCAGGACTAAACAGGGGAGCACCGGGGAGCTGTTTTTT.

The V and J genes are TRBV5-1 and TRBJ2-3; the match to TRBD2 covers 10 bases. The length of the CDR3 is 16 residues. Germline lookup yields CDR1 SGHRS and CDR2 YFSETQ. V gave up 0 bases and J gave up 1 base; unmatched junction bases: 2. The chain's CDR3 is CASSLGGTSGTDTQYF. DNA of the CDR3: TGCGCCAGCAGCTTGGGCGGGACTAGCGGCACAGATACGCAGTATTTT.

This chain uses TRBV6-6 with TRBJ2-2, with 11 bases aligning to TRBD2. Unmatched junction bases numbered 3, after V lost 3 bases and J lost 6 bases. This CDR3 contains 15 residues. Germline V gene lookup returns CDR1 MNHNY and CDR2 SVGAGI (reference sequence). The CDR3 loop is CASSYSGGAAGELFF. CDR3 nucleotide sequence: TGTGCCAGCAGTTATAGCGGGGGGGCAGCCGGGGAGCTGTTTTTT.

This chain joins TRBV11-3 and TRBJ2-2; the D gene is possibly TRBD2 (7 bases). Germline values: CDR1 SGHNT, CDR2 YENEEA. The CDR3 is 15 amino acids. The V end lost 4 bases, the J end lost 5 bases, and 14 bases lay between the germline ends. CDR3 sequence reads: CASSSRGGGTGELFF. The CDR3 nucleotides read TGTGCCAGCAGCTCGAGGGGGGGAGGGACCGGGGAGCTGTTTTTT.

The V gene is TRBV4-3, the J gene TRBJ2-3; D gene unclear. The CDR3 spans 15 residues. Deletions cut 0 bases from V and 0 bases from J, with 7 bases between. From germline, CDR1 is LGHNA and CDR2 YSLEER. The DNA for the CDR3 is TGCGCCAGCAGCCAAGACGGAGTAAGCACAGATACGCAGTATTTT. Amino acid sequence: CASSQDGVSTDTQYF.

This clone was detected only once. The V gene is TRBV18, the J gene TRBJ1-2, with D hard to call. This CDR3 region has 13 residues. Germline loops: CDR1 KGHSH, CDR2 LQKENI. With 2 bases removed from V and 3 bases from J, the gap between germline ends came to 7 bases. The CDR3 nucleotides are TGTGCCAGCTCACCAGGGGTCGACTATGGCTACACCTTC. Protein: CASSPGVDYGYTF.

The V and J genes are TRBV4-2 and TRBJ2-3, with D maybe TRBD2 (7 bases). Germline V gene lookup returns CDR1 LGHNA and CDR2 YNFKEQ. Trimming removed 2 bases at V and 4 bases at J, with 22 bases between. The CDR3 is made up of 18 amino acids. The CDR3 sequence: CASSQFPGGGVRADTQYF. In DNA form, the CDR3 reads TGTGCCAGCAGCCAATTCCCTGGGGGGGGCGTAAGAGCAGATACGCAGTATTTT.

The genes are TRBV10-3 and TRBJ1-6; D possibly corresponds to TRBD1 (5 bases). Looked up from germline, CDR1 is ENHRY and CDR2 is SYGVKD. There are 13 residues in the CDR3. The V end lost 11 bases, the J end lost 5 bases, and 13 bases lay between the germline ends. The CDR3 bases are TGTGCCGTTGGTCGACAGAATAATTCACCCCTCCACTTT. The encoded protein is CAVGRQNNSPLHF.

In this sample, this clone turned up a few times. This chain joins TRBV2 and TRBJ1-6; D is possibly TRBD1 (6 bases). The germline V and J ends were trimmed by 6 bases and 9 bases, with 6 bases remaining between them. The CDR3 extends over 11 amino acids. Germline assignment: CDR1 SNHLY and CDR2 FYNNEI. CDR3 nucleotides: TGTGCCAGCAGGACAGGTTCACCCCTCCACTTT. The encoded protein is CASRTGSPLHF.

The chain carries TRBV5-6 and TRBJ2-5; maybe TRBD1 (6 bases). The germline V gene has CDR1 SGHDT and CDR2 YYEEEE. CDR3 length: 14 residues. Trimming pared 0 bases from V and 4 bases from J, leaving 10 bases between. CDR3 loop: CASSLGTERETQYF. In DNA form, the CDR3 reads TGTGCCAGCAGCTTGGGGACAGAAAGAGAGACCCAGTACTTC. Together with reference TRBV5-6 and TRBJ2-5, the CDR3 gives the full variable domain: DAGVTQSPTHLIKTRGQQVTLRCSPKSGHDTVSWYQQALGQGPQFIFQYYEEEERQRGNFPDRFSGHQFPNYSSELNVNALLLGDSALYLCASSLGTERETQYFGPGTRLLVL.

The gene calls are TRBV7-3 and TRBJ2-6; 7 bases agree with TRBD1. The CDR3 loop spans 19 amino acids. Per the germline V gene, CDR1 is SGHTA and CDR2 is FQGTGA. V shed 5 bases and J 0 bases; nucleotides not matched to a gene: 13. CDR3 coding DNA: TGTGCCAGCAGCCGAAAGTCCGGGACAGCCAACTCTGGGGCCAACGTCCTGACTTTC. It translates to CASSRKSGTANSGANVLTF.

The chain combines TRBV30 with TRBJ1-1; D is perhaps TRBD1 (6 bases). The CDR3 extends over 13 amino acids. Per germline, CDR1 GTSNPN and CDR2 SVGIG (reference sequence). The ends were cut back, 0 bases at V and 4 bases at J, with 9 bases in the middle. CDR3 amino acids: CAWSVQQGTEAFF. CDR3 coding DNA: TGTGCCTGGAGTGTACAACAGGGCACTGAAGCTTTCTTT.